One sample yielded the 8 T cell receptor beta chains listed below, sequenced in a study of T-cell reconstitution after alpha-beta-depleted transplantation in children. The TCRbeta library was prepared with unique molecular identifiers. TCRdb recomputed calls from the PCR reads with MiXCR, one row per CDR3 protein. The sample includes hundreds of thousands of distinct CDR3 sequences, around 16% of them seen just once. Sequences were derived from PBMCs from the stem cell graft donor, sampled from the stem cell graft. These receptors came from a human donor who donated a stem cell graft to a child with acute myeloid leukemia.

This clonotype was counted at least ten times. The gene calls are TRBV9 and TRBJ2-7, with 7 bases lining up with TRBD1. Germline V gene lookup returns CDR1 SGDLS and CDR2 YYNGEE. The V segment lost 1 base and the J segment 5 bases; nucleotides outside the gene matches: 9. The CDR3 runs 15 residues. CDR3 DNA: TGTGCCAGCAGCGTATCGACAGGGAAGGGACACGAGCAGTACTTC. It translates to CASSVSTGKGHEQYF.

A few counts support this clonotype. The junction and the germline gene differ at one end; a read error may be behind it. V and J are TRBV5-1 and TRBJ2-6; 9 bases agree with TRBD1. Germline V gene data show CDR1 as SGHRS and CDR2 as YFSETQ. This CDR3 has 19 residues. CDR3 sequence: CASSLVIGTGSPGANVLTF. CDR3 DNA: TGCGCCAGCAGTTTGGTAATTGGGACAGGGTCCCCTGGGGCCAACGTCCTGACTTTC.

This clonotype was recorded many times. The rearrangement links TRBV4-2 to TRBJ2-3, with TRBD2 matching 8 bases. The CDR3 length is 16 residues. The ends lost 1 base at V and 0 bases at J; junction bases unmatched: 3. Looked up from germline, CDR1 is LGHNA and CDR2 is YNFKEQ. CDR3 sequence: CASSQVLAGSTDTQYF. The CDR3 nucleotides read TGTGCCAGCAGCCAAGTTTTAGCGGGGAGCACAGATACGCAGTATTTT.

This clonotype was counted at least ten times. The V call is TRBV29-1, the J call TRBJ2-7; 9 bases agree with TRBD1. J was trimmed by 6 bases and V by 0 bases; bases with no gene match: 12. Germline V CDR1 and CDR2: SQVTM, ANQGSEA. CDR3 length: 16 amino acids. The CDR3 DNA sequence: TGCAGCGTTGAAGACCTACCGGGACAGGGCTTACGCGAGCAGTACTTC. Protein sequence: CSVEDLPGQGLREQYF.

This chain links TRBV12-3 or TRBV12-4 with TRBJ1-5; no reliable D call. The V and J ends lost 5 bases and 9 bases respectively, with 11 bases between them. This CDR3 is built from 12 residues. In nucleotides, the CDR3 is TGTGCCAGCAGTCCCCATCAACGGCCCCAGCATTTT. Encoded protein: CASSPHQRPQHF.

The sample holds many counts of this clonotype. V is TRBV20-1 and J is TRBJ1-1; tentatively, D is TRBD1 (5 bases). This CDR3 region has 14 residues. CDR1 DFQATT and CDR2 SNEGSKA come from the germline V gene (reference sequence). The germline V and J ends were trimmed by 3 bases and 6 bases, with 17 bases remaining between them. CDR3 coding DNA: TGCAGTGCTAGTTCCAGGGTTGATGTTTCTGAAGCTTTCTTT. Its translation: CSASSRVDVSEAFF.

This clonotype has only a few counts. Here the CDR3 DNA reads TGTGCCAGCAGCGAAAGCGGTGGGGAAAAACTGTTTTTT. Translation: CASSESGGEKLFF. This chain links TRBV6-1 with TRBJ1-4, with D unresolved. CDR3 length: 13 residues. The germline V and J ends were trimmed by 6 bases and 8 bases, with 13 bases remaining between them. Germline assignment: CDR1 MNHNS and CDR2 SASEGT.

On this clonotype: A read error is possible here, since a much larger clone lies one base away. The J gene is TRBJ2-3, the V gene TRBV20-1, with TRBD2 matching over 8 bases. The CDR3 is made up of 15 amino acids. V shed 3 bases, J shed 3 bases, and the junction held 8 bases outside the gene matches. Germline loops: CDR1 DFQATT, CDR2 SNEGSKA (reference sequence). The CDR3 DNA sequence: TGCAGTGCTAGGGTCGGGGGGGCCTGGACAGATACGCAGTATTTT. Residues: CSARVGGAWTDTQYF.